The clone carrying this T cell receptor beta chain was observed a handful of times. The antigen remains undetermined. The record originates from a study of beta chain features in type 1 diabetes. Study-wide context: About 110,000,000 sorted cells were examined across all samples.

Findings of the study overall: All four CD4+ subsets from Type 1 diabetes patients carried moderately but significantly shorter TCRB CDR3s. Type 1 diabetes patients had fewer VDJ junction insertions and more deletions.

CDR1 is SQVTM and CDR2 is ANQGSEA in the germline V gene. The CDR3 runs 16 residues. The V and J ends lost 6 bases and 0 bases respectively, with 18 bases between them. Expressed TCRB transcripts were sequenced because the entire RNA isolate underwent reverse transcription. This table comes from immunoSEQ multiplex PCR, and its TCRdb copy is limited to in-frame clones, with some not included. The table records 350,000 to 450,000 clones, around 13% of them present only once. The sequenced sample was naive CD4+ T cells from blood. The sequence derives from a woman between 18 and 29 years old with type 1 diabetes. The chain employs TRBV29-1 and TRBJ1-5; D is possibly TRBD1 (5 bases). CDR3 nucleotide sequence: TGCAGCGTCACCTTGGGGGGACCCTTTAGCAATCAGCCCCAGCATTTT. Protein: CSVTLGGPFSNQPQHF.